This record looks at one TCR beta chain sequence and its context. As yet, its antigen is unknown. This entry comes from a study of cytomegalovirus exposure and HLA in healthy donors. J was trimmed by 3 bases and V by 9 bases; bases with no gene match: 2. Looked up from germline, CDR1 is SNHLY and CDR2 is FYNNEI. CDR3 length: 13 amino acids. The PCR was carried out with 60 Vbeta primers and 13 Jbeta primers. Sequencing was performed with immunoSEQ multiplex PCR; in TCRdb, only in-frame clones are kept and a portion is missing. The data show about 190,000 clones, about three quarters seen once. The study, taken as a whole, reports: Evidence from a later analysis indicated that most CMV-associated TCR beta chains looked HLA-restricted. Investigators reported approximately 150 TCR beta chains as tied to cytomegalovirus. It has been reported that TCR beta sequences accurately predicted the HLA-A and HLA-B alleles of most subjects. Rates of TCR association differed by HLA locus in a later analysis, with DRB1 highest and HLA-C lowest.

This TCR derives from a woman in her thirties or forties in good health and CMV-seronegative. The chain uses TRBV2 and TRBJ2-7; 13 bases are a match to TRBD2. Sequenced material: PBMCs. The CDR3 loop is CASRTSGSYEQYF. The CDR3 DNA reads TGTGCCAGTAGGACTAGCGGGAGCTACGAGCAGTACTTC.